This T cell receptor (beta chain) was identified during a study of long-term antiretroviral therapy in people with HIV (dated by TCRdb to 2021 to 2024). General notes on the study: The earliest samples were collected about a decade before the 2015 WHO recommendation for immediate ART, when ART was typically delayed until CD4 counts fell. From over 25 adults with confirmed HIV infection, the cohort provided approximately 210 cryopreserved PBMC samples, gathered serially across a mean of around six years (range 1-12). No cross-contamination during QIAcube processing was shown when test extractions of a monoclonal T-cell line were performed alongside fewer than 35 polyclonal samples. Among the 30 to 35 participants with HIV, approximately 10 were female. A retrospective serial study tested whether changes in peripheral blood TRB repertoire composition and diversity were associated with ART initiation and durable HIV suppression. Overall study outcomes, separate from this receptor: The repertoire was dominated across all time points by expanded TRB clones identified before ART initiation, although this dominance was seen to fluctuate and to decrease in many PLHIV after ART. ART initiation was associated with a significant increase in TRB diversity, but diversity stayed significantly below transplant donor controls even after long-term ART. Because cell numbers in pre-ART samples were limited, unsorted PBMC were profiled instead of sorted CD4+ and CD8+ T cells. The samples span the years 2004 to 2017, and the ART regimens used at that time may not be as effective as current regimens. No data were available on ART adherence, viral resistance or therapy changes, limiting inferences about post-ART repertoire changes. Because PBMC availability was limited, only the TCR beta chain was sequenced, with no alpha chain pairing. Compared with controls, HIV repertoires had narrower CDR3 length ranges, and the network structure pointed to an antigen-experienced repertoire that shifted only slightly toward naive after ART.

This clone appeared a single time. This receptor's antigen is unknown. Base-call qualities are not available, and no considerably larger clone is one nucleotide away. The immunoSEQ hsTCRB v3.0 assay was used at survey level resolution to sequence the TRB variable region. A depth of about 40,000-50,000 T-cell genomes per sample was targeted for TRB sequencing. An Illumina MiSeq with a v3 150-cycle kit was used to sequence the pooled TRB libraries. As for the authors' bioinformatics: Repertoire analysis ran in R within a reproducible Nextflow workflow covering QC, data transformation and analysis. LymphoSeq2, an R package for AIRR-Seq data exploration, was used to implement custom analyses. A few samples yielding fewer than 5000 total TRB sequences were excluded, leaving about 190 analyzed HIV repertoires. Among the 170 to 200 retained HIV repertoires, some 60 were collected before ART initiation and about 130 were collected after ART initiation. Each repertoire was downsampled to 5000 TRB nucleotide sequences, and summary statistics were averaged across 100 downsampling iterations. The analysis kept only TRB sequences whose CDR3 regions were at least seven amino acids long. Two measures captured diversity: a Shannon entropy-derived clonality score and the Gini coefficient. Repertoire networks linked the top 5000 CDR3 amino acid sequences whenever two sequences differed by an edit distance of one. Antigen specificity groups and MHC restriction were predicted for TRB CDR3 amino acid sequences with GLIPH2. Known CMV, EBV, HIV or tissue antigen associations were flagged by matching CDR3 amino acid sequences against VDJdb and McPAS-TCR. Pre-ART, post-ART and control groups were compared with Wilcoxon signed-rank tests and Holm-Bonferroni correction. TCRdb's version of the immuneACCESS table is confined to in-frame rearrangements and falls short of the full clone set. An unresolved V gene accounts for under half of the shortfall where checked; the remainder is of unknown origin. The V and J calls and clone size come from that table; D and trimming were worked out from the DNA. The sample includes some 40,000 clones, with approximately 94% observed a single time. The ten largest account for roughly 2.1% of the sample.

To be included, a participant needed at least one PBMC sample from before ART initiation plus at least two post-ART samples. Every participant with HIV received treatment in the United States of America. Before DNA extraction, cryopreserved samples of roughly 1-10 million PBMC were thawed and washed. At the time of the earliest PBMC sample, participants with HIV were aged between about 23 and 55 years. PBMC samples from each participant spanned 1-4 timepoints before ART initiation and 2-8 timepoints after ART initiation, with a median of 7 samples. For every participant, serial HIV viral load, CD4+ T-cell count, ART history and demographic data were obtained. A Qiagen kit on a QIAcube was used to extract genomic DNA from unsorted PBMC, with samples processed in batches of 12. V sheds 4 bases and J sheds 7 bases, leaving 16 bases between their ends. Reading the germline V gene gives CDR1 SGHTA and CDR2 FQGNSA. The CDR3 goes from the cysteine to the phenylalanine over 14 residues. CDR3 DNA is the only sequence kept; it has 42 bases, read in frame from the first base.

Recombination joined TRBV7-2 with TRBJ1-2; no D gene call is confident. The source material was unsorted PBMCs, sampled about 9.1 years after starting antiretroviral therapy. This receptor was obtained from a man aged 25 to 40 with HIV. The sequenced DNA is TGTGCCAGCAGCTCGGGAGGTCTAACGGGTGGCTACACCTTC. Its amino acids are CASSSGGLTGGYTF.